This section outlines one TCR beta chain sequence together with its context. The data derive from a study of T-cell memory formation after mild COVID-19. Germline V lookup: CDR1 SGHKS, CDR2 YYEKEE (reference sequence). V dropped 1 base and J dropped 4 bases, with 11 bases sitting between them. The CDR3 totals 14 residues. TCRdb used MiXCR to reprocess the 5' RACE reads, holding one entry per CDR3 protein. The sample lists about 360,000 distinct CDR3 sequences; 10% to 15% were seen once. J is TRBJ2-5 and V is TRBV5-5; D is undetermined. The sample taken for sequencing was PBMCs or a T cell subset sorted from them (not recorded which). The source of this sequence is a man aged 18-30 years who had mild COVID-19 (a few samples of this study predate the infection). Cell type and time point are not known. CDR3 sequence: CASSLLPGPETQYF. In DNA, the CDR3 is TGTGCCAGCAGCTTGCTCCCCGGGCCAGAGACCCAGTACTTC.